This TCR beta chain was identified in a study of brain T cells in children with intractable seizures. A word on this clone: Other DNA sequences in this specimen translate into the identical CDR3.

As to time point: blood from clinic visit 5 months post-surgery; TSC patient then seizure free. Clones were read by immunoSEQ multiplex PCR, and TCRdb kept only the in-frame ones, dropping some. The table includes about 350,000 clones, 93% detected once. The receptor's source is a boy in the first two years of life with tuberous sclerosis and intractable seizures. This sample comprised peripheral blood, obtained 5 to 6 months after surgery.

CDR3 nucleotide sequence: TGTGCCAGCAGTTTAGGGGGGAATGAGCAGTTCTTC. Amino acids: CASSLGGNEQFF. The chain carries TRBV28 and TRBJ2-1; possibly TRBD2 for D (6 bases). CDR1 and CDR2 (germline): MDHEN, SYDVKM. Trimming took 2 bases from V and 7 from J, leaving 6 bases between them. CDR3 length: 12 residues.